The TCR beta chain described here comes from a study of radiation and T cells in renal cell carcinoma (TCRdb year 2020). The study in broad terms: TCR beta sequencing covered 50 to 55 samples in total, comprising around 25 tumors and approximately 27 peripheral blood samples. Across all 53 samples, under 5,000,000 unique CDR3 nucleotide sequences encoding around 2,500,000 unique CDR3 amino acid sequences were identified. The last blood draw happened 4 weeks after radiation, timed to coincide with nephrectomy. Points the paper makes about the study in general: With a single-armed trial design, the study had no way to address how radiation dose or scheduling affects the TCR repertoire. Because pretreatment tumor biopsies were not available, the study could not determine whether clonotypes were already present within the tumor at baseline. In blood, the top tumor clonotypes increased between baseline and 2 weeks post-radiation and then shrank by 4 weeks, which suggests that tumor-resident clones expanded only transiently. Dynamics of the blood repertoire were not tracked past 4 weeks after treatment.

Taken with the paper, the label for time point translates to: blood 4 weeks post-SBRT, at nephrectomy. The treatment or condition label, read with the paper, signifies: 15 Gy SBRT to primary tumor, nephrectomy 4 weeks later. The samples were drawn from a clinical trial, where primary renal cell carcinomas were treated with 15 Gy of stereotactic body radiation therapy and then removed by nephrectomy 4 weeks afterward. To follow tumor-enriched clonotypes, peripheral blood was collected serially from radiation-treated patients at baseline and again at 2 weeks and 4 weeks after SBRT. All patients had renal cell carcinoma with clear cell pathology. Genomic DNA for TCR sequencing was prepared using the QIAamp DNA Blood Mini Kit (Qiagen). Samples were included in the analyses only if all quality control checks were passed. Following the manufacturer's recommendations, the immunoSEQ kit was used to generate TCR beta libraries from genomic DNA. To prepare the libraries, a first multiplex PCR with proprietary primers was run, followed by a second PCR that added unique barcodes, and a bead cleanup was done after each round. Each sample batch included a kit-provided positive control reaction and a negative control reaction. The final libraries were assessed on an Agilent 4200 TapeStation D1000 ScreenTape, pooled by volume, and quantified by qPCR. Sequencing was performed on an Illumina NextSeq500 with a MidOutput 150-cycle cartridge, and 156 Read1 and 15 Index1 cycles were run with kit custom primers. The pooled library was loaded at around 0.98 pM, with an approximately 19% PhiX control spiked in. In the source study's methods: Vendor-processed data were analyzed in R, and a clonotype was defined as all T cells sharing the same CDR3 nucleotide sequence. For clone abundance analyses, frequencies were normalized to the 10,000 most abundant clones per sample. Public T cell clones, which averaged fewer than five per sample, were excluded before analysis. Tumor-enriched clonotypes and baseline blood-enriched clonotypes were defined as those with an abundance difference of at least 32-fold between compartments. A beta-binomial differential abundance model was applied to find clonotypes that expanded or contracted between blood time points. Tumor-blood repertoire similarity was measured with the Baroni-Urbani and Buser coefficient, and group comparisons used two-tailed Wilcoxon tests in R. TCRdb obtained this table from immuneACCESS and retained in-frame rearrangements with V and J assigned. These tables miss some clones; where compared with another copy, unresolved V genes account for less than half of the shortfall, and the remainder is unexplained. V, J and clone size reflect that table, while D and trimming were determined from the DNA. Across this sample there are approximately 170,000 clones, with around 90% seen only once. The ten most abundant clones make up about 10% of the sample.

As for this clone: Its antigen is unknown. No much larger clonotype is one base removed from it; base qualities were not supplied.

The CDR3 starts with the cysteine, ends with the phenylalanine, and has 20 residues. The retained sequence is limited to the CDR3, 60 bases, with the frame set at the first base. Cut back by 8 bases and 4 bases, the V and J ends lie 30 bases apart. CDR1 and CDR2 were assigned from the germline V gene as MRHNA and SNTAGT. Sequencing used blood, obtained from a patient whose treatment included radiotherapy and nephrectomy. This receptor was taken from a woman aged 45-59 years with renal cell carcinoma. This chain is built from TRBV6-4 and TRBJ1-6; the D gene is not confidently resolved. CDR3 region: CASPSMLPRTRPPYNSPLHF. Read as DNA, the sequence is TGTGCCAGCCCTTCTATGCTACCAAGGACCCGACCTCCTTATAATTCACCCCTCCACTTT.